Sequencing of this T cell receptor (beta chain) was carried out in a study of cytomegalovirus exposure and HLA in healthy donors. Points on this clone: Its target is not known.

V shed 6 bases, J shed 3 bases, and the junction held 8 bases outside the gene matches. CDR3 length: 14 amino acids. Germline CDR1 and CDR2: MNHEY and SVGAGI. A multiplex PCR was run with 60 Vbeta primers and 13 Jbeta primers. Profiled with immunoSEQ multiplex PCR; TCRdb holds only in-frame clones, not every one. The sample holds 150,000 to 200,000 clones, around three quarters seen once. Points from the study as a whole: The study had only CMV serostatus as immune exposure information. TCR beta sequences reportedly predicted the HLA-A and HLA-B alleles of most subjects accurately.

This TCR derives from a woman aged 50 to 65 in good health and CMV-seronegative. This chain joins TRBV6-5 and TRBJ2-7, with TRBD1 matching 7 bases. Material for sequencing was PBMCs. CDR3 sequence (DNA): TGTGCCAGCAGAGCAAGGGGACAGTACTACGAGCAGTACTTC. Translation gives CASRARGQYYEQYF.